This T cell receptor beta chain was sequenced during a study of regulatory T cells in long-lasting Graves disease. Broader study findings: Persistent Graves' patients showed a TCR diversity that was lower than that of newly diagnosed ones.

As to time point: newly diagnosed GD, antithyroid drugs for less than 3 months. PBMC-derived RNA was used for the TCR library. About this clonotype itself: What it binds is unknown.

Assembly of TCR beta libraries relied on iRepertoire HTBI primers together with Arm-PCR of CDR3 regions. TCRdb analysed the multiplex PCR reads with MiXCR anew, one entry per CDR3 protein. The sample has 550,000 or so distinct CDR3 sequences, around 12% seen once. The same specimen was also included in a second study, on T cells in Graves' hyperthyroidism and ophthalmopathy.

The material was peripheral blood mononuclear cells (PBMCs), obtained at new diagnosis, from a patient treated with antithyroid drugs. The clonotype comes from a woman aged 25 to 39 with Graves disease.

The CDR3 loop reads CASSGGPGGQETQYF. The CDR3 DNA sequence: TGTGCCAGCAGCGGAGGACCCGGTGGACAAGAGACCCAGTACTTC. The chain links TRBV9 to TRBJ2-5; D is ambiguous. With 3 bases removed from V and 2 bases from J, the gap between germline ends came to 14 bases. This CDR3 spans 15 amino acids. Germline V lookup: CDR1 SGDLS, CDR2 YYNGEE.